The entry below describes one T cell receptor beta chain. Trimming took 0 bases from V and 1 from J, leaving 7 bases between them. The length of the CDR3 is 14 residues. Germline V gene sequence: CDR1 MNHNY, CDR2 SVGAGI (reference sequence). Following RNA extraction, reverse transcription yielded cDNA that acted as the sequencing template. The protocol was immunoSEQ multiplex PCR, while the TCRdb copy is restricted to in-frame clones and leaves out a portion. Of 140,000 to 150,000 clones listed, about 56% were seen once; the top ten hold more than 15%. The data were taken from a study of CD8+ T cells in alopecia areata. The treatment here: oral pan-JAK inhibitor, 5-10 mg twice daily.

The J gene is TRBJ2-7, the V gene TRBV6-6; D is uncertain. The sequencing used CD8+ T cells sorted from blood, collected at week 4, from a patient treated with tofacitinib. The TCR was taken from a human donor with alopecia areata. CDR3 protein: CASSYSWGSYEQYF. In DNA, the CDR3 is TGTGCCAGCAGTTACTCGTGGGGTTCCTACGAGCAGTACTTC.